This entry concerns a single T cell receptor (beta chain). The CDR3 contains 17 residues. The V and J ends lost 5 bases and 0 bases, in that order; junction bases with no gene match: 8. CDR1 MNHNY and CDR2 SVGAGI come from the germline V gene (reference sequence). The authors' processing: Estimation of nucleated cell counts relied on the amplification of reference gene primers. TCRdb's table, derived via immunoSEQ multiplex PCR, lists solely in-frame clones and lacks some. V and J calls and clone size are copied from that table; D and trimming were computed from the DNA. The sample has some 94,000 clones; 70% to 90% are singletons. The data originate from a study of blood T cell repertoires in COVID-19. About the study: Samples taken during acute and convalescent COVID-19 were collected in the United States, Italy and Spain. Sources were T cells, B-cell-depleted T cells, or PBMCs; the material itself was cDNA or gDNA.

Followed over time, Seattle patients had been enrolled while infection was active. This TCR derives from a woman aged 60-75 years with COVID-19, enrolled during active disease. Sequenced material: peripheral blood. V gene TRBV6-6 combines with J gene TRBJ1-3; 9 bases map to TRBD1. The CDR3 is CASSLTGTGSSGNTIYF. As DNA, the CDR3 is TGTGCCAGCAGTCTAACCGGGACAGGGAGCTCTGGAAACACCATATATTTT.